This section outlines one T cell receptor (beta chain) sequence together with its context. Its antigen is unknown. The CDR3 has 17 residues. Germline loops: CDR1 ENHRY, CDR2 SYGVKD. With V trimmed by 3 bases and J by 5 bases, 6 bases remained unmatched. The data are from a study of cytomegalovirus exposure and HLA in healthy donors. It was with 60 Vbeta and 13 Jbeta primers that the PCR ran. The method was immunoSEQ multiplex PCR; TCRdb's version includes in-frame clones alone and lacks a portion of them. Here the sample table reports 55,000 to 85,000 clones. General study findings and limits: When presence/absence was analysed, sequencing depth was taken to be roughly uniform across donors.

Sequenced material: PBMCs. This TCR was sampled from a woman aged 25 to 39 in good health and CMV-seronegative. The chain couples TRBV10-3 to TRBJ2-2, with 13 bases aligning to TRBD2. The CDR3 region is CAISDTSGRAGTGELFF. For the CDR3, the DNA is TGTGCCATCAGTGATACTAGCGGGAGGGCAGGGACCGGGGAGCTGTTTTTT.